What follows are 4 T cell receptor beta chains derived from one specimen sequenced in a study of molecular identifiers for immune sequencing clone quantification (dated by TCRdb to the late 2010s). The library was prepared using PCR. Instrument on record: Illumina HiSeq 4000. Using fastp trimming at Q25 and MiXCR clonotype assembly, TCRdb reanalyzed the public sequencing data and kept in-frame beta chains. Identical CDR3 protein sequences are pooled into one entry, listed with their most common genes and DNA. Present in this sample are under 650,000 distinct CDR3 sequences, roughly 21% of which were seen just once. The leading ten clones occupy roughly 0.83% of the sample. The specimen was naive CD8+ T cells from blood, with Jurkat cell RNA spiked in. In the paper's terms, the cell subset or site label means: FACS-sorted CD8+CD4-CCR7+CD45RA+ naive T cells. Receptors originate from a human donor in good health. Some libraries in this study had Jurkat cell RNA spiked in.

J is TRBJ1-2 and V is TRBV7-9; tentative D call: TRBD1 (5 bases). The CDR3 has 14 residues. V lost 5 bases and J lost 2, with 12 bases in between. The germline gives CDR1 SEHNR, CDR2 FQNEAQ (reference sequence). The CDR3 sequence is CASSIQDKNYGYTF. The CDR3 nucleotides are TGTGCCAGCAGCATCCAGGACAAGAACTATGGCTACACCTTC.

This clonotype was seen many times. The rearrangement joins TRBV5-1 to TRBJ2-3, with 7 bases aligning to TRBD1. The J segment lost 4 bases and the V segment lost 8 bases, leaving 10 bases of the junction unmatched. This CDR3 is built from 14 residues. CDR1 is SGHRS, CDR2 YFSETQ, per germline. The DNA of the CDR3 is TGCGCCAGACCTCCGGGACAGTCTTCAGATACGCAGTATTTT. Translated, it gives CARPPGQSSDTQYF. Using reference TRBV5-1 and TRBJ2-3 for the parts outside the CDR3, the full variable domain is KAGVTQTPRYLIKTRGQQVTLSCSPISGHRSVSWYQQTPGQGLQFLFEYFSETQRNKGNFPGRFSGRQFSNSRSEMNVSTLELGDSALYLCARPPGQSSDTQYFGPGTRLTVL.

Comment on this clonotype: An end of the junction does not agree with germline; a read error may underlie this. The chain's CDR3 is CAISASGRGAYNEQFF. The CDR3 bases are TGTGCCATCAGCGCCTCGGGGCGGGGGGCCTACAATGAGCAGTTCTTC. J is TRBJ2-1 and V is TRBV9; 8 nucleotides agree with TRBD2. Germline lookup yields CDR1 SGDLS and CDR2 YYNGEE. This CDR3 comprises 16 residues.

Many counts were recorded for this clonotype. V and J are TRBV19 and TRBJ2-6; perhaps TRBD2 as D (5 bases). CDR1 and CDR2 (germline): LNHDA, SQIVND (reference sequence). The CDR3 loop spans 15 amino acids. V lost 2 bases and J 2 bases, leaving 7 bases between the germline ends. CDR3 region: CASSIWGAGANVLTF. For the CDR3, the DNA is TGTGCCAGTAGTATATGGGGAGCTGGGGCCAACGTCCTGACTTTC.